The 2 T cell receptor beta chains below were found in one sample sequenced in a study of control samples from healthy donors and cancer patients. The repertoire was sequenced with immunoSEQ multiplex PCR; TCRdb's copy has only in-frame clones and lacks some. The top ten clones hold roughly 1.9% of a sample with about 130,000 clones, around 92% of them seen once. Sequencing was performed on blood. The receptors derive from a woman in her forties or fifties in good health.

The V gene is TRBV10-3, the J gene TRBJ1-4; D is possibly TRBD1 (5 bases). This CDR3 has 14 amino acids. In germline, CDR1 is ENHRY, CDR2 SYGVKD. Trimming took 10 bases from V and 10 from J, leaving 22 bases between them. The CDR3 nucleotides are TGTGCCAGCGGGCTGGAGGGAGGGGTCGGAAAACTGTTTTTT. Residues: CASGLEGGVGKLFF.

CDR3 amino acids: CATSGGAGANVLTF. In DNA, the CDR3 is TGTGCCACCAGTGGCGGTGCTGGGGCCAACGTCCTGACTTTC. The chain carries TRBV24-1 and TRBJ2-6; D gene uncertain. The CDR3 consists of 14 residues. V was shortened by 5 bases and J by 2 bases, with 6 bases between the two germline ends. CDR1 and CDR2 from the germline V gene are KGHDR and SFDVKD.